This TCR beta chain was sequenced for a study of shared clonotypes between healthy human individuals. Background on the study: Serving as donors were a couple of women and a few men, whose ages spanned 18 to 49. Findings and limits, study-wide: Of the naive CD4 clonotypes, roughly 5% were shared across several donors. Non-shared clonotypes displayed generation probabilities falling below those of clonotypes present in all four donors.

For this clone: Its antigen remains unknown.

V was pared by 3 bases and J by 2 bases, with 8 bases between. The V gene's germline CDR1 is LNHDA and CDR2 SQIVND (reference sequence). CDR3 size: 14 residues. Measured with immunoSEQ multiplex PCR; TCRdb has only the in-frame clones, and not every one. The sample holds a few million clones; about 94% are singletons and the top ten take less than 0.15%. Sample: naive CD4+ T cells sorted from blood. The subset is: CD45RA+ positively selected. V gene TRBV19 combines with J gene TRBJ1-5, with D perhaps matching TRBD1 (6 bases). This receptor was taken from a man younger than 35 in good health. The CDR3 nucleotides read TGTGCCAGTAGTATTAAGGGGGGCAATCAGCCCCAGCATTTT. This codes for CASSIKGGNQPQHF.